The rows below give T cell receptor beta chains drawn from one sample of a study of beta chain features in type 1 diabetes. Method: immunoSEQ multiplex PCR; TCRdb's copy keeps in-frame clones and lacks some. The sample gives under 850,000 clones, around 15% of which show up once; 0.022% is in the top ten. Sequenced input: naive CD4+ T cells from blood. These receptors all stem from a young man with type 1 diabetes. The CDR3 runs from the conserved cysteine through the conserved F or W. D genes are given only for firm matches. The listing skips clone size in some rows; elsewhere it reads once, few, many or a size class.

d_call: .
j_call: TRBJ1-5
clone_size: .
v_call: TRBV5-1
cdr3_aa: CASSPGGDLSNQPQHF
cdr3_nt: TGCGCCAGCAGCCCCGGGGGAGATCTTAGCAATCAGCCCCAGCATTTT

d_call: TRBD1
j_call: TRBJ1-5
clone_size: few
v_call: TRBV7-9
cdr3_aa: CASSLAGGGQPQHF
cdr3_nt: TGTGCCAGCAGCTTAGCAGGGGGCGGGCAGCCCCAGCATTTT

d_call: TRBD2
j_call: TRBJ2-1
clone_size: .
v_call: TRBV5-1
cdr3_aa: CASSGIAGVNEQFF
cdr3_nt: TGCGCCAGCAGCGGTATAGCGGGGGTCAATGAGCAGTTCTTC

d_call: .
j_call: TRBJ2-2
clone_size: .
v_call: TRBV18
cdr3_aa: CASSANTGELFF
cdr3_nt: TGTGCCAGCTCAGCGAACACCGGGGAGCTGTTTTTT

d_call: .
j_call: TRBJ1-1
clone_size: few
v_call: TRBV30
cdr3_aa: CAWQPGAAVGTEAFF
cdr3_nt: TGTGCCTGGCAGCCCGGGGCCGCCGTGGGCACTGAAGCTTTCTTT

d_call: .
j_call: TRBJ1-1
clone_size: few
v_call: TRBV5-1
cdr3_aa: CASSGGTIEAFF
cdr3_nt: TGCGCCAGCAGCGGGGGCACCATTGAAGCTTTCTTT

d_call: .
j_call: TRBJ2-1
clone_size: few
v_call: TRBV4-1
cdr3_aa: CASSPLGRSDEQFF
cdr3_nt: TGCGCCAGCAGCCCCCTGGGCAGGTCCGATGAGCAGTTCTTC

d_call: .
j_call: TRBJ2-7
clone_size: few
v_call: TRBV10-3
cdr3_aa: CAISEPQDYEQYF
cdr3_nt: TGTGCCATCAGTGAACCACAGGATTACGAGCAGTACTTC

d_call: TRBD1
j_call: TRBJ1-4
clone_size: .
v_call: TRBV29-1
cdr3_aa: CSVDEGTGGKLFF
cdr3_nt: TGCAGCGTTGATGAGGGGACAGGAGGAAAACTGTTTTTT

d_call: .
j_call: TRBJ2-7
clone_size: few
v_call: TRBV19
cdr3_aa: CASSQGFYEQYF
cdr3_nt: TGTGCCAGTAGTCAGGGATTCTACGAGCAGTACTTC

d_call: .
j_call: TRBJ1-4
clone_size: few
v_call: TRBV6-1
cdr3_aa: CASSEFTLFF
cdr3_nt: TGTGCCAGCAGTGAATTTACCCTGTTTTTT

d_call: .
j_call: TRBJ1-1
clone_size: .
v_call: TRBV29-1
cdr3_aa: CSVGKTGTGWAEAFF
cdr3_nt: TGCAGCGTGGGAAAAACAGGGACCGGTTGGGCTGAAGCTTTCTTT

d_call: .
j_call: TRBJ1-4
clone_size: .
v_call: TRBV7-9
cdr3_aa: CASSPKGTQGSNEKLFF
cdr3_nt: TGTGCCAGCAGCCCAAAGGGTACCCAGGGATCTAATGAAAAACTGTTTTTT

d_call: TRBD1
j_call: TRBJ1-5
clone_size: once
v_call: TRBV7-6
cdr3_aa: CASSLDSDREGQPQHF
cdr3_nt: TGTGCCAGCAGCTTAGACAGTGACAGGGAAGGACAGCCCCAGCATTTT

d_call: .
j_call: TRBJ2-6
clone_size: few
v_call: TRBV19
cdr3_aa: CASNTDPGWANVLTF
cdr3_nt: TGTGCCAGTAACACTGACCCGGGATGGGCCAACGTCCTGACTTTC

d_call: .
j_call: TRBJ1-3
clone_size: .
v_call: TRBV6-6
cdr3_aa: CASSYSATIYF
cdr3_nt: TGTGCCAGCAGTTACTCCGCCACCATATATTTT

d_call: .
j_call: TRBJ2-7
clone_size: .
v_call: TRBV7-6
cdr3_aa: CASSPAWGRDEQYF
cdr3_nt: TGTGCCAGCAGCCCAGCCTGGGGGCGCGACGAGCAGTACTTC

d_call: .
j_call: TRBJ1-5
clone_size: few
v_call: TRBV10-2
cdr3_aa: CASRLTGDSNQPQHF
cdr3_nt: TGCGCCAGCAGATTAACAGGCGATAGCAATCAGCCCCAGCATTTT

d_call: .
j_call: TRBJ2-6
clone_size: few
v_call: TRBV27
cdr3_aa: CASSAPGSGANVLTF
cdr3_nt: TGTGCCAGCAGTGCCCCGGGCAGTGGGGCCAACGTCCTGACTTTC

d_call: .
j_call: TRBJ1-1
clone_size: once
v_call: TRBV5-6
cdr3_aa: CASSLVASLQEAFF
cdr3_nt: TGTGCCAGCAGCTTGGTGGCCAGTCTACAGGAAGCTTTCTTT

d_call: TRBD1
j_call: TRBJ2-1
clone_size: .
v_call: TRBV4-1
cdr3_aa: CASSQGSRGNEQFF
cdr3_nt: TGCGCCAGCAGCCAAGGGTCCAGGGGGAATGAGCAGTTCTTC

d_call: .
j_call: TRBJ1-4
clone_size: .
v_call: TRBV6-5
cdr3_aa: CASSYTGSGNEKLFF
cdr3_nt: TGTGCCAGCAGTTACACAGGGTCGGGTAATGAAAAACTGTTTTTT

d_call: .
j_call: TRBJ2-1
clone_size: .
v_call: TRBV7-8
cdr3_aa: CASSPPRNEQFF
cdr3_nt: TGTGCCAGCAGCCCCCCGCGGAATGAGCAGTTCTTC

d_call: .
j_call: TRBJ1-1
clone_size: .
v_call: TRBV19
cdr3_aa: CASSIDGFLVTEAFF
cdr3_nt: TGTGCCAGTAGTATAGATGGTTTTCTGGTCACTGAAGCTTTCTTT

d_call: .
j_call: TRBJ2-1
clone_size: .
v_call: TRBV9
cdr3_aa: CASSPGTLALGNEQFF
cdr3_nt: TGTGCCAGCAGCCCAGGGACCCTGGCTTTGGGCAATGAGCAGTTCTTC

d_call: TRBD1
j_call: TRBJ1-5
clone_size: few
v_call: TRBV18
cdr3_aa: CASSPPGQGGNQPQHF
cdr3_nt: TGTGCCAGCTCACCACCGGGACAGGGGGGCAATCAGCCCCAGCATTTT

d_call: .
j_call: TRBJ1-5
clone_size: .
v_call: TRBV7-2
cdr3_aa: CASSFLLGNQPQHF
cdr3_nt: TGTGCCAGCAGCTTCCTATTGGGCAATCAGCCCCAGCATTTT

d_call: .
j_call: TRBJ2-7
clone_size: few
v_call: TRBV30
cdr3_aa: CAYRANGLYEQYF
cdr3_nt: TGTGCCTACCGGGCCAATGGACTCTACGAGCAGTACTTC

d_call: .
j_call: TRBJ1-2
clone_size: .
v_call: TRBV30
cdr3_aa: CAWAPRGAPYGYTF
cdr3_nt: TGTGCCTGGGCCCCCCGCGGGGCTCCCTATGGCTACACCTTC

d_call: .
j_call: TRBJ2-7
clone_size: .
v_call: TRBV30
cdr3_aa: CAWSVGSEQYF
cdr3_nt: TGTGCCTGGAGTGTAGGCAGCGAGCAGTACTTC

d_call: .
j_call: TRBJ1-2
clone_size: .
v_call: TRBV30
cdr3_aa: CAWENRGYTF
cdr3_nt: TGTGCCTGGGAGAACAGGGGCTACACCTTC

d_call: .
j_call: TRBJ1-2
clone_size: few
v_call: TRBV7-9
cdr3_aa: CASSLASPGGYTF
cdr3_nt: TGTGCCAGCAGCTTAGCCAGCCCTGGCGGCTACACCTTC

d_call: TRBD1
j_call: TRBJ1-1
clone_size: few
v_call: TRBV29-1
cdr3_aa: CSVVGQVNTEAFF
cdr3_nt: TGCAGCGTTGTAGGACAGGTCAACACTGAAGCTTTCTTT

d_call: .
j_call: TRBJ2-6
clone_size: few
v_call: TRBV5-1
cdr3_aa: CASRSASGANVLTF
cdr3_nt: TGCGCCAGCAGGTCGGCATCTGGGGCCAACGTCCTGACTTTC

d_call: .
j_call: TRBJ1-4
clone_size: once
v_call: TRBV6-6
cdr3_aa: CASSTGVGNEKLFF
cdr3_nt: TGTGCCAGCAGTACCGGGGTCGGTAATGAAAAACTGTTTTTT

d_call: TRBD1
j_call: TRBJ2-1
clone_size: .
v_call: TRBV6-5
cdr3_aa: CASSYDRGTYNEQFF
cdr3_nt: TGTGCCAGCAGTTACGACAGGGGGACCTACAATGAGCAGTTCTTC

d_call: .
j_call: TRBJ2-7
clone_size: .
v_call: TRBV18
cdr3_aa: CASSPRGIHEQYF
cdr3_nt: TGTGCCAGCTCACCTAGGGGTATCCACGAGCAGTACTTC

d_call: .
j_call: TRBJ2-6
clone_size: .
v_call: TRBV27
cdr3_aa: CASSQGSDSGANVLTF
cdr3_nt: TGTGCCAGCAGTCAAGGCAGCGACTCTGGGGCCAACGTCCTGACTTTC

d_call: .
j_call: TRBJ1-2
clone_size: .
v_call: TRBV10-3
cdr3_aa: CAISPLQEGYGYTF
cdr3_nt: TGTGCCATCAGCCCACTTCAGGAAGGCTATGGCTACACCTTC

d_call: TRBD1
j_call: TRBJ1-1
clone_size: .
v_call: TRBV27
cdr3_aa: CASSSWTGNTEAFF
cdr3_nt: TGTGCCAGCAGTTCCTGGACAGGGAACACTGAAGCTTTCTTT

d_call: TRBD1
j_call: TRBJ1-6
clone_size: .
v_call: TRBV2
cdr3_aa: CARTGTGDSPLHF
cdr3_nt: TGTGCCAGGACAGGGACAGGAGACTCACCCCTCCACTTT

d_call: TRBD1
j_call: TRBJ1-5
clone_size: few
v_call: TRBV6-5
cdr3_aa: CASSQTGPDRPQHF
cdr3_nt: TGTGCCAGCAGCCAGACAGGGCCGGATCGGCCCCAGCATTTT